The 16 T cell receptor beta chains reported below all come from one sample, sequenced in a study of cytomegalovirus exposure and HLA in healthy donors. Both 60 Vbeta primers and 13 Jbeta primers went into the PCR. The repertoire was sequenced with immunoSEQ multiplex PCR; TCRdb's copy has only in-frame clones and lacks some. The table shows roughly 250,000 clones, with under 80% occurring only once. The sample consisted of PBMCs. These receptors were obtained from a female donor in good health and CMV-seronegative.

The chain is built from TRBV5-1 and TRBJ2-5; 9 nucleotides line up with TRBD2. The CDR3 extends over 16 amino acids. V lost 2 bases and J lost 1; bases outside the gene matches: 6. Germline V gives CDR1 SGHRS, CDR2 YFSETQ. This chain's CDR3 is CASSLRAGGPQETQYF. The CDR3 DNA follows: TGCGCCAGCAGCTTACGGGCGGGAGGGCCCCAAGAGACCCAGTACTTC.

The V and J genes are TRBV7-2 and TRBJ2-7; no clear D gene. Trimming took 8 bases from V and 7 from J, leaving 18 bases between them. In germline, CDR1 is SGHTA, CDR2 FQGNSA. The CDR3 has 13 residues. CDR3 DNA sequence: TGTGCCAGCGGATCCCCTCAGGTGGCAGAGCAGTACTTC. Protein sequence: CASGSPQVAEQYF.

The gene calls are TRBV29-1 and TRBJ1-1; a possible D gene is TRBD1 (5 bases). Germline V lookup: CDR1 SQVTM, CDR2 ANQGSEA. This CDR3 is built from 12 residues. V lost 7 bases, J lost 7 bases, and 16 bases lay in between. CDR3: CSALELGLEAFF. The CDR3 nucleotides read TGCAGCGCTCTTGAACTGGGGCTTGAAGCTTTCTTT.

The chain uses TRBV6-6 and TRBJ1-2; D is possibly TRBD1 (5 bases). This CDR3 is built from 12 residues. Deletions cut 7 bases from V and 6 bases from J, with 12 bases between. CDR1 MNHNY and CDR2 SVGAGI come from the germline V gene (reference sequence). The CDR3 DNA sequence: TGTGCCAGCACGGCGGGGGAGGATGGCTACACCTTC. It is translated as CASTAGEDGYTF.

This clone has a handful of counts. The chain joins TRBV6-1 to TRBJ1-1; the D gene is possibly TRBD1 (5 bases). Germline CDR1 is MNHNS and CDR2 is SASEGT. The V and J ends lost 5 bases and 1 base respectively, with 11 bases between them. This CDR3 comprises 14 residues. This chain's CDR3 is CASSYTGANTEAFF. The DNA for the CDR3 is TGTGCCAGCAGTTATACTGGGGCGAACACTGAAGCTTTCTTT.

The J gene is TRBJ2-1, the V gene TRBV5-1; tentative D call: TRBD2 (6 bases). Per germline, CDR1 SGHRS and CDR2 YFSETQ. V lost 5 bases, J lost 4 bases, and 19 bases lay in between. The CDR3 extends over 16 amino acids. The DNA of the CDR3 is TGCGCCAGCAGACTAAGGCGGGACCGCGGGTACAATGAGCAGTTCTTC. Its protein is CASRLRRDRGYNEQFF.

J is TRBJ2-6 and V is TRBV7-9, with TRBD1 matching 7 bases. This CDR3 region has 18 residues. V lost 4 bases, J lost 0 bases, and 9 bases stayed unmatched. The germline CDR1 and CDR2 sequences are SEHNR and FQNEAQ (reference sequence). The CDR3, as DNA: TGTGCCAGCAGCTCTTGGACGGGACAGACCTCTGGGGCCAACGTCCTGACTTTC. Protein sequence: CASSSWTGQTSGANVLTF. Drawing the rest from reference TRBV7-9 and TRBJ2-6, the complete variable domain is DTGVSQNPRHKITKRGQNVTFRCDPISEHNRLYWYRQTLGQGPEFLTYFQNEAQLEKSRLLSDRFSAERPKGSFSTLEIQRTEQGDSAMYLCASSSWTGQTSGANVLTFGAGSRLTVL.

The rearrangement links TRBV7-9 to TRBJ2-5, with a weak D call TRBD2 (5 bases). The CDR3 runs 13 residues. Deletions cut 11 bases from V and 5 bases from J, with 18 bases between. Germline V gene lookup returns CDR1 SEHNR and CDR2 FQNEAQ (reference sequence). CDR3 amino acids: CAGRTGLGETQYF. The CDR3 nucleotides read TGTGCCGGGAGAACGGGCCTTGGGGAGACCCAGTACTTC. The full variable domain, completed using reference TRBV7-9 and TRBJ2-5, is DTGVSQNPRHKITKRGQNVTFRCDPISEHNRLYWYRQTLGQGPEFLTYFQNEAQLEKSRLLSDRFSAERPKGSFSTLEIQRTEQGDSAMYLCAGRTGLGETQYFGPGTRLLVL.

The chain is built from TRBV28 and TRBJ2-7; 13 bases are a match to TRBD2. The CDR3 sequence is 16 residues long. Trimming cost V 2 bases and J 4 bases; bases outside gene matches: 5. Germline lookup yields CDR1 MDHEN and CDR2 SYDVKM. CDR3 coding DNA: TGTGCCAGCAGTTTAACTAGCGGGAGGGCCCCATACGAGCAGTACTTC. Residues: CASSLTSGRAPYEQYF. Drawing the rest from reference TRBV28 and TRBJ2-7, the complete variable domain is DVKVTQSSRYLVKRTGEKVFLECVQDMDHENMFWYRQDPGLGLRLIYFSYDVKMKEKGDIPEGYSVSREKKERFSLILESASTNQTSMYLCASSLTSGRAPYEQYFGPGTRLTVT.

This clone was counted between two and nine times. This chain joins TRBV7-9 and TRBJ1-1; D call uncertain. With 5 bases removed from V and 11 bases from J, the gap between germline ends came to 24 bases. Germline V gene sequence: CDR1 SEHNR, CDR2 FQNEAQ (reference sequence). The CDR3 covers 15 residues. The CDR3 here is CASSGEGGAHTRAFF. CDR3 coding DNA: TGTGCCAGCAGCGGAGAAGGAGGAGCACACACCAGGGCTTTCTTT.

The chain uses TRBV6-5 and TRBJ2-6; D is ambiguous. Germline V gene sequence: CDR1 MNHEY, CDR2 SVGAGI. Trimming removed 0 bases at V and 0 bases at J, with 6 bases between. The CDR3 runs to 16 residues. CDR3 sequence reads: CASSYSWLSGANVLTF. In DNA, the CDR3 is TGTGCCAGCAGTTACTCTTGGCTCTCTGGGGCCAACGTCCTGACTTTC.

The V gene is TRBV6-6, the J gene TRBJ2-2, with TRBD2 matching 10 bases. V shed 6 bases and J 4 bases; nucleotides not matched to a gene: 2. This CDR3 has 14 amino acids. The V gene's germline CDR1 is MNHNY and CDR2 SVGAGI (reference sequence). This CDR3 reads CASRGTSATGELFF. The CDR3 nucleotides read TGTGCCAGCAGGGGGACTAGCGCCACCGGGGAGCTGTTTTTT.

This chain connects TRBV11-3 to TRBJ1-3; D remains ambiguous. This CDR3 comprises 14 residues. Germline lookup yields CDR1 SGHNT and CDR2 YENEEA. V lost 5 bases and J lost 0, with 8 bases in between. CDR3 sequence reads: CASSPRYSGNTIYF. The CDR3, as DNA: TGTGCCAGCAGCCCTCGCTACTCTGGAAACACCATATATTTT.

The rearrangement uses TRBV28 and TRBJ1-1; 9 bases match TRBD1. Germline CDR1 MDHEN, CDR2 SYDVKM. The trim removed 3 bases at V and 0 bases at J, leaving 8 bases unmatched. CDR3 length: 17 amino acids. Here the CDR3 reads CASSFPGQGLLNTEAFF. The DNA for the CDR3 is TGTGCCAGCAGTTTCCCGGGACAGGGATTGTTGAACACTGAAGCTTTCTTT. Based on the CDR3 plus reference TRBV28 and TRBJ1-1, the full variable domain is DVKVTQSSRYLVKRTGEKVFLECVQDMDHENMFWYRQDPGLGLRLIYFSYDVKMKEKGDIPEGYSVSREKKERFSLILESASTNQTSMYLCASSFPGQGLLNTEAFFGQGTRLTVV.

The chain recombines TRBV9 with TRBJ2-1, with D perhaps TRBD2 (7 bases). The germline V and J ends were trimmed by 4 bases and 9 bases, with 17 bases remaining between them. The CDR3 spans 14 residues. Germline lookup yields CDR1 SGDLS and CDR2 YYNGEE. CDR3 DNA sequence: TGTGCCAGCAGCCCCAGTGGGGGGGCGGTTGAGCAGTTCTTC. Protein sequence: CASSPSGGAVEQFF.

V gene TRBV11-3 combines with J gene TRBJ2-1, with 8 bases lining up with TRBD2. This CDR3 is 17 amino acids long. The germline V gene encodes CDR1 SGHNT and CDR2 YENEEA. J was trimmed by 3 bases and V by 4 bases; bases with no gene match: 11. The CDR3 is CASSSPWAGGFYNEQFF. CDR3 DNA: TGTGCCAGCAGCTCACCCTGGGCGGGAGGATTCTACAATGAGCAGTTCTTC.